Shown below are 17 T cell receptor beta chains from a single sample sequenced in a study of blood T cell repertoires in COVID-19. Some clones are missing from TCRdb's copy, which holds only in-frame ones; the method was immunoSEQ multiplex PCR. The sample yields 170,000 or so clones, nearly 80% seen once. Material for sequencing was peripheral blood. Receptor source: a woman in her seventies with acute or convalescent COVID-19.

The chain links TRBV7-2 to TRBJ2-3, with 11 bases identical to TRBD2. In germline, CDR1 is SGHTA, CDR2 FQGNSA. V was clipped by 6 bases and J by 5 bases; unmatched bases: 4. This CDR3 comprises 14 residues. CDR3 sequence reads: CASRSSGRKDTQYF. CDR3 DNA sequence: TGTGCCAGCAGATCTAGCGGGAGGAAAGATACGCAGTATTTT.

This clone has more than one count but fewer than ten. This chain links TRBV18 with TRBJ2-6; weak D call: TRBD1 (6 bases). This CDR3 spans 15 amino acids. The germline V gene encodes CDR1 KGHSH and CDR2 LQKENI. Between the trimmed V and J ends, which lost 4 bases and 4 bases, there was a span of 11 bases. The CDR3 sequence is CASSQQGLGANVLTF. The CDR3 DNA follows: TGTGCCAGCTCACAACAGGGCCTAGGGGCCAACGTCCTGACTTTC.

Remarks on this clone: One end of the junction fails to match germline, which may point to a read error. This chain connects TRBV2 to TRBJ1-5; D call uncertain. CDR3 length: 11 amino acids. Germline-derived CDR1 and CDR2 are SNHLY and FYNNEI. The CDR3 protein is CASSEARRTYF. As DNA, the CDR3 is TGTGCCAGCAGTGAAGCGCGGCGAACCTATTTT.

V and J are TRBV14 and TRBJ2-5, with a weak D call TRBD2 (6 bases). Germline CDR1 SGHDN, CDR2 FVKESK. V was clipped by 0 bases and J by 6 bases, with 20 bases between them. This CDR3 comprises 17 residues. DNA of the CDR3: TGTGCCAGCAGCCAAGATGAGGTGACTAGAAGAACACAGACCCAGTACTTC. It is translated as CASSQDEVTRRTQTQYF.

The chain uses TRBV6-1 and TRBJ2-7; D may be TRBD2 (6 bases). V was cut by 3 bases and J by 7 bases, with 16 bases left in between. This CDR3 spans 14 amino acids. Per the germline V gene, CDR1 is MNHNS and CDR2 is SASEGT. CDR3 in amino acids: CASSEGGLIREQYF. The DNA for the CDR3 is TGTGCCAGCAGTGAGGGGGGATTGATTCGGGAGCAGTACTTC.

The CDR3 nucleotides are TGTGCCAGCAGCCTCCGGGACAGGGGGCTCCTCGAGCAGTACTTC. Translated: CASSLRDRGLLEQYF. This rearrangement joins TRBV7-2 to TRBJ2-7; 12 bases align to TRBD1. Germline-derived CDR1 and CDR2 are SGHTA and FQGNSA. The CDR3 contains 15 residues. Trimming cost V 5 bases and J 6 bases; bases outside gene matches: 8.

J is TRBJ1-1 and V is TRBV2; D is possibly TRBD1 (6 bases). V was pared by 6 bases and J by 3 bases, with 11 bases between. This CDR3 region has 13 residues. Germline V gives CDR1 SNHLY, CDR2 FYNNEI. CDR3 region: CASSAQGYTEAFF. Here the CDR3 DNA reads TGTGCCAGCAGCGCACAGGGTTACACTGAAGCTTTCTTT.

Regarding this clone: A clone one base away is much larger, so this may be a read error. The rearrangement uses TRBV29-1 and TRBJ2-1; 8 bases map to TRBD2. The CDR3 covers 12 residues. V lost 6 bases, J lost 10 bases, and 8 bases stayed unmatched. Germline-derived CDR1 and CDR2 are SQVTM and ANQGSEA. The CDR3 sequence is CSVRLSGAEQFF. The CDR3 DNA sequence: TGCAGCGTCCGACTTAGCGGGGCAGAGCAGTTCTTC.

DNA of the CDR3: TGTGCCAGCAGTTTATACTCAACAACTAATGAAAAACTGTTTTTT. This gives the protein CASSLYSTTNEKLFF. This chain joins TRBV27 and TRBJ1-4; D remains unclear. Trimming pared 1 base from V and 0 bases from J, leaving 6 bases between. Per the germline V gene, CDR1 is MNHEY and CDR2 is SMNVEV (reference sequence). This CDR3 comprises 15 residues.

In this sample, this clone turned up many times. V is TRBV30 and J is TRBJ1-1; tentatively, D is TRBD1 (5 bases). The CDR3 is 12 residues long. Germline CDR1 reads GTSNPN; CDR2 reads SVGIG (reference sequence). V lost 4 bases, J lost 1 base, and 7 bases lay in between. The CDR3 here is CAWNQGNTEAFF. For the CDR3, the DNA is TGTGCCTGGAATCAGGGGAACACTGAAGCTTTCTTT.

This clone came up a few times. The CDR3 protein is CASSLGAGGPYEQYF. The CDR3 DNA is TGCGCCAGCAGCTTGGGGGCGGGAGGGCCCTACGAGCAGTACTTC. The chain couples TRBV5-1 to TRBJ2-7, with 9 bases matching TRBD2. Germline V lookup: CDR1 SGHRS, CDR2 YFSETQ. CDR3 length: 15 amino acids. Germline trimming cut 0 bases from V and 2 bases from J; bases unmatched to any gene: 3.

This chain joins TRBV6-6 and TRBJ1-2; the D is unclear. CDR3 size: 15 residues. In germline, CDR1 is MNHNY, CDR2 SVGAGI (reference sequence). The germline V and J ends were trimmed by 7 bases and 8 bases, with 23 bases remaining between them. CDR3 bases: TGTGCCAGCAACCTCAGGAGCTCTCAGACTATGGGCTACACCTTC. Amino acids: CASNLRSSQTMGYTF.

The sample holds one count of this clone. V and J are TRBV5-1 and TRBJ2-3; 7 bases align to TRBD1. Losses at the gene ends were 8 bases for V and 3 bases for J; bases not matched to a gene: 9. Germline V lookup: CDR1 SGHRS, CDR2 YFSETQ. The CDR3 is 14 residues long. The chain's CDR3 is CASKRTGGTDTQYF. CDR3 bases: TGCGCCAGTAAGAGGACAGGTGGGACAGATACGCAGTATTTT.

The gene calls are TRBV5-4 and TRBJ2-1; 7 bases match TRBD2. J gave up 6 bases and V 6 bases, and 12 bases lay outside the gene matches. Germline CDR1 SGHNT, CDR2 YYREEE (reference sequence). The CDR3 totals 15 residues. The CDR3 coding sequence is TGTGCCAGCACCCGGGGAGCGACGGGGGGCAATGAGCAGTTCTTC. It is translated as CASTRGATGGNEQFF.

The CDR3 DNA sequence: TGTGCCAGTAGGGGACAGGGAGCTAGCGGGAGTCGGTCATATGAGCAGTTCTTC. This codes for CASRGQGASGSRSYEQFF. The chain has TRBV19 and TRBJ2-1; D is perhaps TRBD2 (10 bases). The V gene lost 6 bases and the J gene lost 8 bases, with 29 bases spanning the gap. Germline CDR1 and CDR2: LNHDA and SQIVND (reference sequence). The CDR3 loop spans 18 amino acids.

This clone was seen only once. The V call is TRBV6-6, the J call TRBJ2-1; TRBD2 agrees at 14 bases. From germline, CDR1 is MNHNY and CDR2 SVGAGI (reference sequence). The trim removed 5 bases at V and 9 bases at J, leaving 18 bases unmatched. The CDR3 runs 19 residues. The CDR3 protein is CASSPRFQTGLAGGSEQFF. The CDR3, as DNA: TGTGCCAGCAGTCCCCGTTTCCAGACCGGACTAGCGGGAGGTTCTGAGCAGTTCTTC.

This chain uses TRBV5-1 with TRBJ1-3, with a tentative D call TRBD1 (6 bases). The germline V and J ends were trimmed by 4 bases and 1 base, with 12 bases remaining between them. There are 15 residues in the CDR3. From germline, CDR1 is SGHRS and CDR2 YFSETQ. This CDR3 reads CASSVQGASGNTIYF. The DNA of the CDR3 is TGCGCCAGCAGCGTACAGGGTGCTTCTGGAAACACCATATATTTT.